The rows below give T cell receptor beta chains drawn from one sample of a study of blood T cell repertoires in COVID-19. The data were produced by immunoSEQ multiplex PCR, yet TCRdb's version contains in-frame clones alone and is incomplete. The table shows some 270,000 clones, with 86% occurring only once. The specimen was peripheral blood. The receptors were gathered from a woman of 80 years or more with COVID-19, enrolled during active disease. CDR3s include the opening cysteine and the closing phenylalanine or tryptophan. Fields, in order: clone size, V gene, J gene, D gene, CDR3 DNA, CDR3 protein. D genes are given only for firm matches. For some rows the clone size is stated as once, few or many, or as a class when expanded; others skip it.

.	TRBV28	TRBJ2-7	TRBD2	TGTGCCAGCAGTCCTCGGGGAGGGAAGGACGAGCAGTACTTC	CASSPRGGKDEQYF
once	TRBV28	TRBJ1-2	TRBD1	TGTGCCAGCATCGGACAGGGTGGCTATGGCTACACCTTC	CASIGQGGYGYTF
.	TRBV20-1	TRBJ2-3	TRBD2	TGCAGTGCTTGGACTAGTAATACGCAGTATTTT	CSAWTSNTQYF
.	TRBV29-1	TRBJ1-1	TRBD1	TGCAGCGTTGAAGTTTCGACAGGGAGAACTGAAGCTTTCTTT	CSVEVSTGRTEAFF
once	TRBV6-1	TRBJ2-7	.	TGTGCCAGCAGTGAATTGGGCAGGGCATACGAGCAGTACTTC	CASSELGRAYEQYF
.	TRBV21-1	TRBJ2-3	.	TGTGCCAGCAGCAAAGGGATAGGACTAGCACGGGATTTAGGCACAGATACGCAGTATTTT	CASSKGIGLARDLGTDTQYF
.	TRBV11-2	TRBJ1-1	TRBD1	TGTGCCAGCAGCTCGGGACAGGCGAACACTGAAGCTTTCTTT	CASSSGQANTEAFF
.	TRBV10-3	TRBJ2-3	.	TGTGCCATCAGTGATGCAGGGGGGTACCAGGGTACGCAGTATTTT	CAISDAGGYQGTQYF
.	TRBV11-2	TRBJ1-1	.	TGTGCCAGCAGCTTAGGACGCGGGGGTGAAGCTTTCTTT	CASSLGRGGEAFF
.	TRBV3-1/TRBV3-2	TRBJ2-3	.	TGTGCCAGCAGCCAAGGTGCCGGGTGGGGCAGCACAGATACGCAGTATTTT	CASSQGAGWGSTDTQYF
.	TRBV6-5	TRBJ1-1	.	TGTGCCAGCAGGCGGGACTTCATGAACACTGAAGCTTTCTTT	CASRRDFMNTEAFF
.	TRBV7-3	TRBJ1-1	TRBD1	TGTGCCAGCAGCTTAACAGGGGGCCGGAACACTGAAGCTTTCTTT	CASSLTGGRNTEAFF
.	TRBV5-1	TRBJ1-6	TRBD1	TGCGCCAGCAGCCCCCTCTTAACCCCGGGACAGGCCACTTCCCCCCTCCACTTT	CASSPLLTPGQATSPLHF
.	TRBV18	TRBJ1-6	.	TGTGCCAGCTCACCGGTGGGCGCAAACAATTCACCCCTCCACTTT	CASSPVGANNSPLHF
.	TRBV18	TRBJ2-4	TRBD2	TGTGCCAGCTCACCACCGAGCGGGGGGGACATTCAGTACTTC	CASSPPSGGDIQYF
.	TRBV3-1/TRBV3-2	TRBJ1-2	TRBD1	TGTGCCAGCAGCCAAGATAGGGTGACAGGGGGGAATGGCTACACCTTC	CASSQDRVTGGNGYTF
.	TRBV19	TRBJ1-1	TRBD1	TGTGCCAGTAGTATACCGGGACAGGCAGCTTTCTTT	CASSIPGQAAFF
.	TRBV5-1	TRBJ2-2	TRBD1	TGCGCCAGCAGCTTTTCCGGGACAGGGGGCGCTTACACCGGGGAGCTGTTTTTT	CASSFSGTGGAYTGELFF
.	TRBV29-1	TRBJ2-3	TRBD1	TGCAGCTTAGGACAGGGAACAGATACGCAGTATTTT	CSLGQGTDTQYF
.	TRBV7-2	TRBJ1-1	.	TGTGCCAGCAGCTTGTACAGCTTGAACACTGAAGCTTTCTTT	CASSLYSLNTEAFF
.	TRBV7-6	TRBJ2-2	TRBD2	TGTGCCAGCAGCTTACTAGCGGGGGACTCCTCTTACACCGGGGAGCTGTTTTTT	CASSLLAGDSSYTGELFF
.	TRBV6-6	TRBJ2-7	.	TGTGCCAGCAGGACGGACAGTGTGTCCTACGAGCAGTACTTC	CASRTDSVSYEQYF
.	TRBV27	TRBJ1-5	TRBD1	TGTGCCAGCAGCCAGGGACAGAGGTTTGGGGGGCCCCAGCATTTT	CASSQGQRFGGPQHF
.	TRBV7-9	TRBJ2-1	TRBD2	TGTGCCAGCAGCTTCAATCCGGGACTAGCCTCCAATGAGCAGTTCTTC	CASSFNPGLASNEQFF
.	TRBV19	TRBJ1-4	TRBD1	TGTGCCAGTAGTGGGACAGCCAGAACTAATGAAAAACTGTTTTTT	CASSGTARTNEKLFF
.	TRBV28	TRBJ1-4	.	TGTGCCAGCAGTCCCCAGGGAAAGGGTGCAACTAATGAAAAACTGTTTTTT	CASSPQGKGATNEKLFF
.	TRBV2	TRBJ2-3	.	TGTGCCAGCAGTCAAATGGCCGTTTGGGATACGCAGTATTTT	CASSQMAVWDTQYF
.	TRBV6-6	TRBJ1-5	.	TGTGCCAGCAGTTCCCGTCCGGGCAATCAGCCCCAGCATTTT	CASSSRPGNQPQHF
once	TRBV5-6	TRBJ1-2	.	TGTGCCAGCAGCTTGGATAAGGGGTTCTATGGCTACACCTTC	CASSLDKGFYGYTF
.	TRBV18	TRBJ2-5	.	TGTGCCAGCTCACCGTACCAGCAAGAGACCCAGTACTTC	CASSPYQQETQYF
.	TRBV11-2	TRBJ2-5	TRBD2	TGTGCCAGCGGCGGCGGGGGGCGAAACCAAGAGACCCAGTACTTC	CASGGGGRNQETQYF
.	TRBV24-1	TRBJ2-7	.	TGTGCCACCAGTGACTCCGATGGGGGCCCCCTCGGGTACGAGCAGTACTTC	CATSDSDGGPLGYEQYF
once	TRBV3-1/TRBV3-2	TRBJ1-2	TRBD1	TGTGCCAGCAGCCTTACCAGGGGGGGCTACACCTTC	CASSLTRGGYTF
.	TRBV15	TRBJ2-5	.	TGTGCCACCAGCAGAGGGGGGCCCATCGGTGCGGAGACCCAGTACTTC	CATSRGGPIGAETQYF
.	TRBV10-3	TRBJ1-1	.	TGTGCCATCAGTGAGGAAATAGCTCGGCTCGGTTTCTTT	CAISEEIARLGFF
.	TRBV7-2	TRBJ2-7	TRBD2	TGTGCCAGCAGCCTTCTGACTAGCGCAACCTACGAGCAGTACTTC	CASSLLTSATYEQYF
.	TRBV30	TRBJ1-1	TRBD1	TGTGCCTGGAGCCCCCTGGGGACAGAAGACACTGAAGCTTTCTTT	CAWSPLGTEDTEAFF
.	TRBV4-1	TRBJ1-1	.	TGCGCCAGCAGCCAAGAGGCGGTGGACACTGAAGCTTTCTTT	CASSQEAVDTEAFF
once	TRBV6-5	TRBJ2-2	TRBD1	TGTGCCAGCAGGGGACAGGGAAGAGTGTCCGGGGAGCTGTTTTTT	CASRGQGRVSGELFF
.	TRBV18	TRBJ2-2	TRBD1	TGTGCCAGCTCACCTTTTACCCGACAGGGACCCGGGGAGCTGTTTTTT	CASSPFTRQGPGELFF
.	TRBV4-1	TRBJ2-7	TRBD1	TGCGCCAGCAGCCAAGATTTAGGGGGTAGTTGGACAGGGCGAAACGAGCAGTACTTC	CASSQDLGGSWTGRNEQYF
.	TRBV6-5	TRBJ1-2	.	TGTGCCAGCAGCCCCGGGGGGGTCTATGGCTACACCTTC	CASSPGGVYGYTF
.	TRBV28	TRBJ1-1	TRBD1	TGTGCCAGCAGTCTAATAGACAGGGTGGCTGAAGCTTTCTTT	CASSLIDRVAEAFF
.	TRBV30	TRBJ2-3	.	TGTGCCTGGATATGGACAACAGATACGCAGTATTTT	CAWIWTTDTQYF
.	TRBV5-3	TRBJ1-1	.	TGTGCCAGAAGCCCCGGGACAGAAGCTTTCTTT	CARSPGTEAFF
.	TRBV2	TRBJ1-5	.	TGTGCCAGCAGTGAGAGTGCGGTGGGGCCCCAGCATTTT	CASSESAVGPQHF
.	TRBV3-1/TRBV3-2	TRBJ1-5	.	TGTGCCAGCAGCCCAGAATGGGACAAGCCCCAGCATTTT	CASSPEWDKPQHF
.	TRBV14	TRBJ1-1	.	TGTGCCAGCAGCCGACGACAGGTAAACACTGAAGCTTTCTTT	CASSRRQVNTEAFF
few	TRBV12-3/TRBV12-4	TRBJ1-2	.	TGTGCCAGCAGTTCGACAGCTAACTATGGCTACACCTTC	CASSSTANYGYTF
.	TRBV19	TRBJ1-1	TRBD1	TGTGCCAGTAGTATGGGGACAGGGTCGGGGAACACTGAAGCTTTCTTT	CASSMGTGSGNTEAFF
once	TRBV19	TRBJ1-1	TRBD1	TGTGCCAGTAGGCCCCGACGGGGGACAGTTGAGGGGAGGACTGAAGCTTTCTTT	CASRPRRGTVEGRTEAFF